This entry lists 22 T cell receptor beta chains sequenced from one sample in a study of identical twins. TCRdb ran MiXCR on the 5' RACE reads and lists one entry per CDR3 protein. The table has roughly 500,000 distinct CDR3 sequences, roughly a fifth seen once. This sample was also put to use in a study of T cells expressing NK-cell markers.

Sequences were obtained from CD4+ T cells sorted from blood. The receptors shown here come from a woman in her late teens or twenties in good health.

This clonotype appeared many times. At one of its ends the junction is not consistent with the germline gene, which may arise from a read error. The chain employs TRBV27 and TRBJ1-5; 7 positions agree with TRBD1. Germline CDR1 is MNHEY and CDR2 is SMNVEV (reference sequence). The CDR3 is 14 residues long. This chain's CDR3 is CASSPQGSNQPQHF. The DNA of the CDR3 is TGCGCCAGCAGTCCACAGGGGAGCAATCAGCCCCAGCATTTT.

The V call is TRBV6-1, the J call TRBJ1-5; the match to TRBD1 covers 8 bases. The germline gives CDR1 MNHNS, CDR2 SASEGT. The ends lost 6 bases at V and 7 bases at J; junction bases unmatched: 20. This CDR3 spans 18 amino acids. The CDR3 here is CASSLGQGVVSDSQPQHF. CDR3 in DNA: TGTGCCAGCAGCCTCGGACAGGGTGTCGTCTCGGATTCGCAGCCCCAGCATTTT.

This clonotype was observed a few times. DNA for the CDR3: TGTGCCAGCACCGTGGGACTAGCGGAAGAGACCCAGTACTTC. Encoded protein: CASTVGLAEETQYF. This chain uses TRBV7-2 with TRBJ2-5; 11 bases line up with TRBD2. From germline, CDR1 is SGHTA and CDR2 FQGNSA. CDR3 length equals 14 residues. J lost 3 bases, V lost 7 bases, and 4 bases had no gene match.

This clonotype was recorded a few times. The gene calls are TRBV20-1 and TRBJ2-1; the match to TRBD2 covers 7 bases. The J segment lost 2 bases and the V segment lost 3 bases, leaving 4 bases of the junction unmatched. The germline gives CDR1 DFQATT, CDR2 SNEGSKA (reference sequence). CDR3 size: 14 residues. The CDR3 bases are TGCAGTGCTAGGGCGCTAGCGGCCTACAATGAGCAGTTCTTC. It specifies CSARALAAYNEQFF.

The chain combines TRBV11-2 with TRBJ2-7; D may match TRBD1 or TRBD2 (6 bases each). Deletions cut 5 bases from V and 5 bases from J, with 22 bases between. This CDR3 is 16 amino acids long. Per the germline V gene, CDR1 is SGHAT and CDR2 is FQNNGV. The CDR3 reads CASSPNRGQGSHEQYF. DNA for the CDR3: TGTGCCAGCAGCCCCAACCGGGGGCAGGGGAGCCACGAGCAGTACTTC.

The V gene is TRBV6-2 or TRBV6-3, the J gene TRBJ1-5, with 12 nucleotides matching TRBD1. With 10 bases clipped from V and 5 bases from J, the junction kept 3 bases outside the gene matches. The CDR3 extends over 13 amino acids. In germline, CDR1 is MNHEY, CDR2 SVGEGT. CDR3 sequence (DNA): TGTGCCACCCGGGACAGGGGGCATCAGCCCCAGCATTTT. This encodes CATRDRGHQPQHF.

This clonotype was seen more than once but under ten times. The CDR3: CASSLLREGNNEQFF. DNA for the CDR3: TGTGCCAGCAGCTTACTCCGGGAGGGTAACAATGAGCAGTTCTTC. The chain combines TRBV7-8 with TRBJ2-1; 8 bases fit TRBD2. Trimming at V came to 2 bases and at J to 5 bases, leaving 5 bases not matched to a gene. The CDR3 runs 15 residues. Germline CDR1 SGHVS, CDR2 FQNEAQ.

The CDR3, as DNA: TGTGCCAGCAGCTTAAGACAGGGACCAAACATTCAGTACTTC. Protein sequence: CASSLRQGPNIQYF. J is TRBJ2-4 and V is TRBV6-5, with 7 positions matching TRBD1. The CDR3 loop spans 14 amino acids. Germline V lookup: CDR1 MNHEY, CDR2 SVGAGI. Unmatched junction bases numbered 8, after V lost 6 bases and J lost 6 bases.

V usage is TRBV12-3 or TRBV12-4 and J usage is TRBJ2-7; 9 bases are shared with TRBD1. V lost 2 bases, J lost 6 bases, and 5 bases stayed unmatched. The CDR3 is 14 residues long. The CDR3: CASSLRDRDAEQYF. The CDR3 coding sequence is TGTGCCAGCAGTTTAAGGGACAGGGATGCCGAGCAGTACTTC.

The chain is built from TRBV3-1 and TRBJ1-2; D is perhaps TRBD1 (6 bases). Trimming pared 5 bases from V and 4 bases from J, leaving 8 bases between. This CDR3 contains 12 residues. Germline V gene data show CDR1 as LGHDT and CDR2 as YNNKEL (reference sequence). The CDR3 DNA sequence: TGTGCCAGCAGCGGGACACGCTATGGCTACACCTTC. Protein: CASSGTRYGYTF. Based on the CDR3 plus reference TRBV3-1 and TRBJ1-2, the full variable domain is DTAVSQTPKYLVTQMGNDKSIKCEQNLGHDTMYWYKQDSKKFLKIMFSYNNKELIINETVPNRFSPKSPDKAHLNLHINSLELGDSAVYFCASSGTRYGYTFGSGTRLTVV.

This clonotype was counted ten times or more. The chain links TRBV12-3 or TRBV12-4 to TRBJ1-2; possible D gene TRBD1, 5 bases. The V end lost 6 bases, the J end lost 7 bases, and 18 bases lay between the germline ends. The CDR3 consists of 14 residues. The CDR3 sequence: CASSSVVFGGGYTF. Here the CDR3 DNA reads TGTGCCAGCAGCTCCGTGGTGTTCGGGGGTGGCTACACCTTC.

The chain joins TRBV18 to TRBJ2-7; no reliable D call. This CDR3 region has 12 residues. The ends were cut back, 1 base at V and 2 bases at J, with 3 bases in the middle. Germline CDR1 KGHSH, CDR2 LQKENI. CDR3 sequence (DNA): TGTGCCAGCTCACCACGAGCCTACGAGCAGTACTTC. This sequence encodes CASSPRAYEQYF.

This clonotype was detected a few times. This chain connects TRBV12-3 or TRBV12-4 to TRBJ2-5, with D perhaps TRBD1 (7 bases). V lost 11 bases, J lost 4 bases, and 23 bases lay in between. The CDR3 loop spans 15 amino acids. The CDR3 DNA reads TGTGCCTTAGGTTTCGGCAGGGGGGATGGAGAGACCCAGTACTTC. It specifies CALGFGRGDGETQYF.

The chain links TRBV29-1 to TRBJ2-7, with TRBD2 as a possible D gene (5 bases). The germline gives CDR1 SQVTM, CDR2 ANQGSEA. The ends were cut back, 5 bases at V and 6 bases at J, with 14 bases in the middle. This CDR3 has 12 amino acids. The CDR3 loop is CSVQKEGGEQYF. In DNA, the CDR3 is TGCAGCGTTCAAAAGGAAGGAGGCGAGCAGTACTTC.

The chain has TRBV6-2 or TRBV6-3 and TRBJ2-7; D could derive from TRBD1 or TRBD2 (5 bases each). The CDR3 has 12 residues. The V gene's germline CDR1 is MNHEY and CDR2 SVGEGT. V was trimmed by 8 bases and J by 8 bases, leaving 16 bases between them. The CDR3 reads CASGGTYVQQYF. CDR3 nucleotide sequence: TGTGCCAGCGGTGGGACGTACGTTCAGCAGTACTTC.

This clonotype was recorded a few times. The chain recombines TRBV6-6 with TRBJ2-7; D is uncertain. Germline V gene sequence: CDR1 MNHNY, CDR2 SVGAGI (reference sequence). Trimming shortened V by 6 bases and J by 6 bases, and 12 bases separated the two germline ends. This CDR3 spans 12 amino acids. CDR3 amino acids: CASSSGRSEQYF. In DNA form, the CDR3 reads TGTGCCAGCAGCTCCGGACGGAGCGAGCAGTACTTC.

In nucleotides, the CDR3 is TGCAGTGCTAGTATAGCGGGAGTGGGTTACAATGAGCAGTTCTTC. This sequence encodes CSASIAGVGYNEQFF. The chain combines TRBV20-1 with TRBJ2-1; 9 bases fit TRBD2. CDR1 and CDR2 (germline): DFQATT, SNEGSKA (reference sequence). V gave up 3 bases and J gave up 4 bases; unmatched junction bases: 7. The CDR3 runs to 15 residues.

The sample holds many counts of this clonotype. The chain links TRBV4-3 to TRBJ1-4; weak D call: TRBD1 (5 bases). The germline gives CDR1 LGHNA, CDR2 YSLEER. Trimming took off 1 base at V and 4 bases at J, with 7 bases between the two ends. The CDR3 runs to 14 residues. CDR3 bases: TGCGCCAGCAGCCAAGTAGGGGTTAATGAAAAACTGTTTTTT. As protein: CASSQVGVNEKLFF.

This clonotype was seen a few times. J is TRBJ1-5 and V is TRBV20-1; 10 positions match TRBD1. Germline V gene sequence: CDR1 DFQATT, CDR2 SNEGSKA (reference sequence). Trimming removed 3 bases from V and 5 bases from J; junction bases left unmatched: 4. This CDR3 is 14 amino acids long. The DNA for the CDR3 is TGCAGTGCTAGGGGTGACAGGGGGCATCAGCCCCAGCATTTT. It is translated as CSARGDRGHQPQHF.

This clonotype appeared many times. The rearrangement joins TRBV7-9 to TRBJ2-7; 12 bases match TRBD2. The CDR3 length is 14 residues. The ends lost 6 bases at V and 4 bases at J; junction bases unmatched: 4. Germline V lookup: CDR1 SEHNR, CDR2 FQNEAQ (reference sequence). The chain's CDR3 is CASSSGLAGYEQYF. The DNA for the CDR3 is TGTGCCAGCAGTTCAGGACTAGCGGGGTACGAGCAGTACTTC. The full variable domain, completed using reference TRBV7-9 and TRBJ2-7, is DTGVSQNPRHKITKRGQNVTFRCDPISEHNRLYWYRQTLGQGPEFLTYFQNEAQLEKSRLLSDRFSAERPKGSFSTLEIQRTEQGDSAMYLCASSSGLAGYEQYFGPGTRLTVT.

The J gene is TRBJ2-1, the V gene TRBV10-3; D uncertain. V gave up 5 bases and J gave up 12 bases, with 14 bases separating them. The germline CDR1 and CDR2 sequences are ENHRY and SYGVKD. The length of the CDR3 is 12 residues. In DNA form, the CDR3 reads TGTGCCATCAGTTCCTCCAGAGGAGTGCAGTTCTTC. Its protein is CAISSSRGVQFF.

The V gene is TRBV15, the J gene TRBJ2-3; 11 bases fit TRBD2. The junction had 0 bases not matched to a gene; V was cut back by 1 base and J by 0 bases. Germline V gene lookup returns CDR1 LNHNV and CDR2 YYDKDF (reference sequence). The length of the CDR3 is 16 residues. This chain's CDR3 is CATSRGLAGSTDTQYF. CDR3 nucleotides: TGTGCCACCAGCAGAGGACTAGCGGGAAGCACAGATACGCAGTATTTT. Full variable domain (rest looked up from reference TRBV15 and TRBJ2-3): DAMVIQNPRYQVTQFGKPVTLSCSQTLNHNVMYWYQQKSSQAPKLLFHYYDKDFNNEADTPDNFQSRRPNTSFCFLDIRSPGLGDTAMYLCATSRGLAGSTDTQYFGPGTRLTVL.